These 22 T cell receptor beta chains were all obtained from the same sample, sequenced in a study of identical twins. Each CDR3 protein gets one entry after TCRdb re-called the 5' RACE reads with MiXCR. Here the sample spans 1.5 million or so distinct CDR3 sequences, about 32% being singletons. Sequenced material: cord blood. These receptors were taken from a newborn girl in good health.

This clonotype occurred a few times. J is TRBJ2-3 and V is TRBV4-2, with no clear D. The V end lost 1 base, the J end lost 0 bases, and 14 bases lay between the germline ends. CDR1 and CDR2 from the germline V gene are LGHNA and YNFKEQ. The CDR3 length is 17 residues. DNA of the CDR3: TGTGCCAGCAGCCAAGGCGTTTCCTTACGGAGCACAGATACGCAGTATTTT. It yields the protein CASSQGVSLRSTDTQYF.

The CDR3 sequence is CASSVGAGGPWDEQFF. The CDR3 DNA reads as TGTGCCAGCAGCGTAGGAGCGGGAGGGCCATGGGATGAGCAGTTCTTC. This sequence joins TRBV9 and TRBJ2-1; 10 nucleotides match TRBD2. J was trimmed by 8 bases and V by 0 bases; bases with no gene match: 8. Germline V CDR1 and CDR2: SGDLS, YYNGEE. The CDR3 has 16 residues.

This clonotype was seen many times. CDR3 protein: CSVETGTGINEQFF. CDR3 sequence (DNA): TGCAGCGTGGAAACCGGGACAGGGATCAATGAGCAGTTCTTC. This chain connects TRBV29-1 to TRBJ2-1, with 9 bases fitting TRBD1. Germline-derived CDR1 and CDR2 are SQVTM and ANQGSEA. CDR3 size: 14 residues. V was clipped by 6 bases and J by 6 bases; unmatched bases: 9.

This clonotype came up a few times. The rearrangement links TRBV6-5 to TRBJ1-5; 9 nucleotides line up with TRBD1. The CDR3 length is 16 residues. V shed 2 bases, J shed 3 bases, and the junction held 5 bases outside the gene matches. The germline V gene encodes CDR1 MNHEY and CDR2 SVGAGI. CDR3: CASSYPGQGFNQPQHF. In DNA form, the CDR3 reads TGTGCCAGCAGTTACCCGGGACAGGGTTTCAATCAGCCCCAGCATTTT.

This clonotype came up a few times. The rearrangement joins TRBV7-2 to TRBJ2-1, with D possibly being TRBD2 (6 bases). Per the germline V gene, CDR1 is SGHTA and CDR2 is FQGNSA. This CDR3 contains 15 residues. V lost 2 bases and J lost 5, with 13 bases in between. The CDR3 DNA follows: TGTGCCAGCAGCTTAAGCTGGACTAACCACAATGAGCAGTTCTTC. As protein: CASSLSWTNHNEQFF.

Note on this clonotype: One end of the junction fails to match germline, which may point to a read error. The gene calls are TRBV14 and TRBJ2-3, with 9 bases fitting TRBD2. The CDR3 contains 17 residues. Germline V gene data show CDR1 as SGHDN and CDR2 as FVKESK. Here the CDR3 DNA reads TGTGCCAGCAGCCAAGGCCTAGCGGGACCTAGCACAGATGCGCAGTATTTT. It translates to CASSQGLAGPSTDAQYF.

This clonotype turned up a few times. The genes are TRBV6-2 or TRBV6-3 and TRBJ1-1; 8 bases align to TRBD1. In germline, CDR1 is MNHEY, CDR2 SVGEGT. The CDR3 contains 14 residues. V trimming: 2 bases; J trimming: 5 bases; junction bases outside the gene matches: 4. For the CDR3, the DNA is TGTGCCAGCAGTTACCGGACAGGGAGAACTGAAGCTTTCTTT. Its protein is CASSYRTGRTEAFF.

The table lists this clonotype with many counts. The rearrangement uses TRBV29-1 and TRBJ2-7, with no clear D. The CDR3 contains 13 residues. The V gene lost 4 bases and the J gene lost 0 bases, with 10 bases spanning the gap. Germline CDR1 SQVTM, CDR2 ANQGSEA. The CDR3 is CSVAFPGSYEQYF. The CDR3 DNA sequence: TGCAGCGTTGCCTTTCCGGGCTCCTACGAGCAGTACTTC.

This clonotype turned up a few times. The gene calls are TRBV20-1 and TRBJ2-2; TRBD2 agrees at 7 bases. V was pared by 5 bases and J by 6 bases, with 3 bases of the junction left unmatched. Germline V gene lookup returns CDR1 DFQATT and CDR2 SNEGSKA (reference sequence). The CDR3 length is 12 residues. The CDR3 sequence: CSALLAAGELFF. The CDR3 bases are TGCAGTGCTCTCCTAGCGGCCGGGGAGCTGTTTTTT.

Ten or more counts support this clonotype. V and J are TRBV5-1 and TRBJ2-1; 11 positions agree with TRBD2. The germline V gene has CDR1 SGHRS and CDR2 YFSETQ. The CDR3 has 16 amino acids. J gave up 4 bases and V 4 bases, and 7 bases lay outside the gene matches. CDR3 sequence: CASSQRTSGLYNEQFF. CDR3 in DNA: TGCGCCAGCAGCCAGAGGACTAGCGGGCTTTACAATGAGCAGTTCTTC.

Only a few counts were recorded for this clonotype. The V gene is TRBV2, the J gene TRBJ2-4, with 10 bases lining up with TRBD2. Germline V CDR1 and CDR2: SNHLY, FYNNEI. The V segment lost 6 bases and the J segment 2 bases; nucleotides outside the gene matches: 7. The CDR3 spans 16 residues. Here the CDR3 DNA reads TGTGCCAGCAGGGGAGGACTAGCGGAGTCCAAAAACATTCAGTACTTC. It specifies CASRGGLAESKNIQYF.

This clonotype was observed a few times. The J gene is TRBJ2-5, the V gene TRBV12-3 or TRBV12-4, with TRBD2 as a possible D gene (5 bases). The ends were cut back, 6 bases at V and 1 base at J, with 9 bases in the middle. The CDR3 is 13 residues long. This CDR3 reads CASSYEGQETQYF. The DNA of the CDR3 is TGTGCCAGCAGCTATGAGGGCCAAGAGACCCAGTACTTC.

The chain carries TRBV20-1 and TRBJ2-7; TRBD2 agrees at 8 bases. With 3 bases clipped from V and 0 bases from J, the junction kept 4 bases outside the gene matches. The germline V gene has CDR1 DFQATT and CDR2 SNEGSKA (reference sequence). The CDR3 extends over 14 amino acids. Here the CDR3 reads CSARLAGPSYEQYF. CDR3 DNA: TGCAGTGCTAGGTTAGCGGGACCCTCCTACGAGCAGTACTTC.

The chain combines TRBV7-2 with TRBJ2-1; D might be TRBD2 (5 bases). This CDR3 region has 13 residues. CDR1 is SGHTA and CDR2 is FQGNSA in the germline V gene. The germline V and J ends were trimmed by 8 bases and 6 bases, with 14 bases remaining between them. CDR3 DNA: TGTGCCAGCTTTGGGTATCGGGGCAATGAGCAGTTCTTC. It encodes CASFGYRGNEQFF.

This clonotype was picked up a small number of times. This chain uses TRBV5-6 with TRBJ2-1; D tentatively fits TRBD1 or TRBD2 (6 bases each). Deletions cut 3 bases from V and 7 bases from J, with 17 bases between. Germline loops: CDR1 SGHDT, CDR2 YYEEEE. CDR3 size: 15 residues. CDR3 sequence reads: CASSYRLRGQNEQFF. DNA of the CDR3: TGTGCCAGCAGCTACCGCTTACGGGGGCAAAATGAGCAGTTCTTC.

The genes are TRBV11-2 and TRBJ1-1, with D unresolved. CDR1 SGHAT and CDR2 FQNNGV come from the germline V gene. This CDR3 is built from 14 residues. V lost 1 base, J lost 2 bases, and 8 bases lay in between. The CDR3 DNA is TGTGCCAGCAGCTTAGTGGCAGATAACACTGAAGCTTTCTTT. As protein: CASSLVADNTEAFF.

The chain employs TRBV28 and TRBJ2-6; 7 nucleotides line up with TRBD1. This CDR3 is 15 amino acids long. The germline gives CDR1 MDHEN, CDR2 SYDVKM. Trimming took 5 bases from V and 2 from J; bases not matched to a gene: 3. The DNA of the CDR3 is TGTGCCAGCAGTAAGACAGGGACTGGGGCCAACGTCCTGACTTTC. This codes for CASSKTGTGANVLTF.

This clonotype was counted once. The conserved phenylalanine or tryptophan normally closing the CDR3 is absent here, so this likely arose from a read error. CDR3 sequence reads: CASSDTGGIPYEQYL. In DNA form, the CDR3 reads TGCGCCAGCAGCGATACAGGGGGTATCCCCTACGAGCAGTACTTA. The chain joins TRBV5-1 to TRBJ2-7, with 8 bases matching TRBD1. Trimming at V came to 4 bases and at J to 2 bases, leaving 8 bases not matched to a gene. The CDR3 loop spans 15 amino acids. The V gene's germline CDR1 is SGHRS and CDR2 YFSETQ.

The table lists this clonotype with a count of one. This chain uses TRBV2 with TRBJ1-5; 7 bases map to TRBD1. The V gene's germline CDR1 is SNHLY and CDR2 FYNNEI. The CDR3 loop spans 16 amino acids. Trimming removed 6 bases from V and 4 bases from J; junction bases left unmatched: 12. CDR3 residues: CASRGPTGKGNQPQHF. The CDR3 coding sequence is TGTGCCAGCAGGGGCCCGACAGGGAAAGGGAATCAGCCCCAGCATTTT.

V is TRBV11-2 and J is TRBJ2-1, with D possibly matching TRBD1 (5 bases). In germline, CDR1 is SGHAT, CDR2 FQNNGV. Trimming took 5 bases from V and 7 from J, leaving 15 bases between them. The CDR3 covers 14 residues. The CDR3 sequence is CASSPVTGRNEQFF. CDR3 nucleotides: TGTGCCAGCAGCCCCGTCACAGGAAGGAATGAGCAGTTCTTC.

The rearrangement joins TRBV7-9 to TRBJ2-3; 7 nucleotides agree with TRBD2. From germline, CDR1 is SEHNR and CDR2 FQNEAQ (reference sequence). This CDR3 is 16 amino acids long. With 5 bases clipped from V and 6 bases from J, the junction kept 14 bases outside the gene matches. The CDR3 DNA reads TGTGCCAGCAGCCCCAGAACGGGACTACCTTCGGATACGCAGTATTTT. Translation: CASSPRTGLPSDTQYF.

The chain couples TRBV3-1 to TRBJ1-2, with D unclear. The CDR3 has 12 residues. CDR1 LGHDT and CDR2 YNNKEL come from the germline V gene (reference sequence). The V gene lost 2 bases and the J gene lost 5 bases, with 6 bases spanning the gap. CDR3: CASSQRSYGYTF. The CDR3 DNA follows: TGTGCCAGCAGCCAACGCTCATATGGCTACACCTTC.